This T cell receptor (beta chain) was retrieved from a study of blood T cell repertoires in COVID-19. Across the study: Acute-phase and convalescent COVID-19 samples originated in the United States, Italy and Spain. Sample material is recorded as cDNA or gDNA derived from T cells, B-cell-depleted T cells, or PBMCs.

Germline CDR1 reads LNHNV; CDR2 reads YYDKDF (reference sequence). The V and J ends lost 1 base and 8 bases respectively, with 14 bases between them. The CDR3 is 14 amino acids. As handled by the study authors: Amplification from reference gene primers served as the basis for estimated nucleated cell counts. Some clones are missing from TCRdb's copy, which holds only in-frame ones; the method was immunoSEQ multiplex PCR. V and J calls and clone size are those listed in that table; D and trimming were worked out from the DNA. The data hold about 310,000 clones, with around 86% observed a single time. Material for sequencing was peripheral blood. The receptor was isolated from a man in his 70s with acute or convalescent COVID-19. The rearrangement links TRBV15 to TRBJ1-2; D not resolved. The DNA for the CDR3 is TGTGCCACCAGCAGAGGAGAGACGGTAGCGGGCTACACCTTC. This codes for CATSRGETVAGYTF. The full variable domain, rest sourced from reference TRBV15 and TRBJ1-2, is DAMVIQNPRYQVTQFGKPVTLSCSQTLNHNVMYWYQQKSSQAPKLLFHYYDKDFNNEADTPDNFQSRRPNTSFCFLDIRSPGLGDTAMYLCATSRGETVAGYTFGSGTRLTVV.